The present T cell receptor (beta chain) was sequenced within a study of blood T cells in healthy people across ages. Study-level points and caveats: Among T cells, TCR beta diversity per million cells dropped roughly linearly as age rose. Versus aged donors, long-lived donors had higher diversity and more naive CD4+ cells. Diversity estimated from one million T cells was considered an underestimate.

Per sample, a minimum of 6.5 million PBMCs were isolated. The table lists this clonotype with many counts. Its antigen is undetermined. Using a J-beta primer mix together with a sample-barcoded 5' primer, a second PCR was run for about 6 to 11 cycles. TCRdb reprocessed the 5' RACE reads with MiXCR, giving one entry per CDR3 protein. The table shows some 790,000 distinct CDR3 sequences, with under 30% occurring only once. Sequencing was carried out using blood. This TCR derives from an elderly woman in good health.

CDR3 sequence (DNA): TGTGCCACCCGGGTGGAGCAAAACACAGATACGCAGTATTTT. This sequence encodes CATRVEQNTDTQYF. The chain combines TRBV15 with TRBJ2-3; D ambiguous. The ends were cut back, 8 bases at V and 2 bases at J, with 14 bases in the middle. The CDR3 runs to 14 residues. Germline V gene data show CDR1 as LNHNV and CDR2 as YYDKDF (reference sequence).